Presented here are 8 T cell receptor beta chains from one specimen sequenced in a study of blood T cell repertoires in COVID-19. Clones were sequenced by immunoSEQ multiplex PCR, and TCRdb holds only the in-frame ones, with some missing. The data hold roughly 200,000 clones, with about 85% observed a single time. Specimen: peripheral blood. Every receptor here comes from a man in his sixties with active or convalescent COVID-19.

The rearrangement uses TRBV4-1 and TRBJ1-4; 9 bases map to TRBD1. Germline assignment: CDR1 MGHRA and CDR2 YSYEKL. The CDR3 has 15 residues. The ends lost 0 bases at V and 5 bases at J; junction bases unmatched: 1. This CDR3 reads CASSQDGTGNEKLFF. CDR3 DNA: TGCGCCAGCAGCCAAGACGGGACAGGGAATGAAAAACTGTTTTTT.

This chain connects TRBV11-2 to TRBJ1-2; 7 bases are shared with TRBD1. CDR1 and CDR2 (germline): SGHAT, FQNNGV. Unmatched junction bases numbered 3, after V lost 5 bases and J lost 6 bases. The CDR3 covers 12 residues. The CDR3 DNA sequence: TGTGCCAGCAGCCGACAGGGAGATGGCTACACCTTC. Amino acid sequence: CASSRQGDGYTF.

This chain connects TRBV4-1 to TRBJ1-1; D gene ambiguous. The CDR3 is 15 amino acids. Trimming removed 1 base at V and 1 base at J, with 10 bases between. Germline CDR1 and CDR2: MGHRA and YSYEKL. The CDR3 DNA sequence: TGCGCCAGCAGCCAAGTCCACTATTCGAACACTGAAGCTTTCTTT. This codes for CASSQVHYSNTEAFF.

CDR3 sequence: CASSYGTGAPYEQYF. CDR3 DNA: TGTGCCAGCAGCTACGGGACAGGGGCCCCCTACGAGCAGTACTTC. The J gene is TRBJ2-7, the V gene TRBV3-1 (or the pseudogene TRBV3-2); TRBD1 aligns across 10 bases. The CDR3 is made up of 15 amino acids. Trimming took 5 bases from V and 2 from J; bases not matched to a gene: 6. Per germline, CDR1 LGHDT and CDR2 YNNKEL (reference sequence).

V gene TRBV5-1 combines with J gene TRBJ2-7, with 10 bases lining up with TRBD2. V trimming: 5 bases; J trimming: 2 bases; junction bases outside the gene matches: 16. Per germline, CDR1 SGHRS and CDR2 YFSETQ. The CDR3 runs to 18 residues. In DNA form, the CDR3 reads TGCGCCAGCAGTCGCGGGCTAGCGGGGGCTACTTGGACCTACGAGCAGTACTTC. This encodes CASSRGLAGATWTYEQYF.

The chain couples TRBV11-2 to TRBJ1-1; tentative D call: TRBD1 (6 bases). The V gene lost 5 bases and the J gene lost 2 bases, with 12 bases spanning the gap. This CDR3 comprises 14 residues. Per the germline V gene, CDR1 is SGHAT and CDR2 is FQNNGV. CDR3 bases: TGTGCCAGCAGCGTAGCCAGGGGTAACACTGAAGCTTTCTTT. It encodes CASSVARGNTEAFF. The full variable domain, in which reference TRBV11-2 and TRBJ1-1 provide the parts outside the CDR3, is EAGVAQSPRYKIIEKRQSVAFWCNPISGHATLYWYQQILGQGPKLLIQFQNNGVVDDSQLPKDRFSAERLKGVDSTLKIQPAKLEDSAVYLCASSVARGNTEAFFGQGTRLTVV.

This chain connects TRBV5-1 to TRBJ2-3, with TRBD1 matching 7 bases. The CDR3 loop spans 13 amino acids. The germline CDR1 and CDR2 sequences are SGHRS and YFSETQ. Germline trimming cut 3 bases from V and 4 bases from J; bases unmatched to any gene: 2. CDR3 bases: TGCGCCAGCAGCTACGGACAGGCAGATACGCAGTATTTT. This sequence encodes CASSYGQADTQYF.

The V and J genes are TRBV5-5 and TRBJ1-1; a possible D gene is TRBD1 (5 bases). V gave up 5 bases and J gave up 9 bases, with 14 bases separating them. The CDR3 is made up of 12 amino acids. Germline V gene sequence: CDR1 SGHKS, CDR2 YYEKEE (reference sequence). The CDR3 is CASSSEGLQAFF. For the CDR3, the DNA is TGTGCCAGCAGTTCGGAGGGGTTACAAGCTTTCTTT.